One sample yielded the 19 T cell receptor beta chains listed below, sequenced in a study of blood T cell repertoires in COVID-19. Profiling relied on immunoSEQ multiplex PCR, and the TCRdb table lists in-frame clones only, not all of them. The sample includes roughly 100,000 clones, 84% of them seen just once. The sequenced sample was peripheral blood. All receptors come from a man in his fifties or sixties with acute or convalescent COVID-19.

The chain recombines TRBV19 with TRBJ2-3; maybe TRBD1 (6 bases). The V and J ends lost 5 bases and 1 base respectively, with 10 bases between them. CDR1 and CDR2 from the germline V gene are LNHDA and SQIVND (reference sequence). The CDR3 has 14 residues. CDR3 in DNA: TGTGCCAGTAGTTTGGACAGTGGCACAGATACGCAGTATTTT. Translated, it gives CASSLDSGTDTQYF.

The chain couples TRBV6-1 to TRBJ1-2, with 7 bases identical to TRBD1. V lost 0 bases to trimming and J lost 4 bases; unmatched junction nucleotides: 5. This CDR3 has 15 amino acids. Germline CDR1 MNHNS, CDR2 SASEGT. CDR3 residues: CASSEADRALYGYTF. The DNA of the CDR3 is TGTGCCAGCAGTGAAGCCGACAGGGCCCTCTATGGCTACACCTTC.

The CDR3 reads CSALDIEAFF. Here the CDR3 DNA reads TGCAGTGCTTTAGACATTGAAGCTTTCTTT. The rearrangement uses TRBV20-1 and TRBJ1-1, with D unclear. Germline V lookup: CDR1 DFQATT, CDR2 SNEGSKA (reference sequence). The germline V and J ends were trimmed by 5 bases and 7 bases, with 8 bases remaining between them. The CDR3 is 10 amino acids.

The V call is TRBV2, the J call TRBJ2-7, with 8 nucleotides matching TRBD2. The CDR3 has 15 residues. The germline gives CDR1 SNHLY, CDR2 FYNNEI. The trim removed 7 bases at V and 0 bases at J, leaving 8 bases unmatched. The CDR3 DNA follows: TGTGCCAGCAAGAGGACTAGCAGAGCCTCCTACGAGCAGTACTTC. Its translation: CASKRTSRASYEQYF.

The chain couples TRBV27 to TRBJ2-7, with 8 bases matching TRBD1. Losses at the gene ends were 8 bases for V and 4 bases for J; bases not matched to a gene: 7. CDR3 length equals 13 residues. Germline values: CDR1 MNHEY, CDR2 SMNVEV (reference sequence). The CDR3 is CASQRTGLYEQYF. The CDR3 DNA reads TGTGCCAGCCAAAGGACAGGGTTGTACGAGCAGTACTTC.

The chain has TRBV30 and TRBJ2-5; D is unclear. V lost 0 bases and J lost 2, with 7 bases in between. Germline CDR1 reads GTSNPN; CDR2 reads SVGIG (reference sequence). CDR3 length: 13 amino acids. CDR3 protein: CAWSVPPQETQYF. Here the CDR3 DNA reads TGTGCCTGGAGTGTCCCCCCTCAAGAGACCCAGTACTTC. The entire variable domain, with the rest obtained from reference TRBV30 and TRBJ2-5, is as follows: SQTIHQWPATLVQPVGSPLSLECTVEGTSNPNLYWYRQAAGRGLQLLFYSVGIGQISSEVPQNLSASRPQDRQFILSSKKLLLSDSGFYLCAWSVPPQETQYFGPGTRLLVL.

This rearrangement joins TRBV27 to TRBJ2-1; 8 bases fit TRBD2. Germline V lookup: CDR1 MNHEY, CDR2 SMNVEV (reference sequence). Unmatched junction bases numbered 5, after V lost 1 base and J lost 6 bases. The CDR3 runs to 15 residues. CDR3 sequence (DNA): TGTGCCAGCAGTTTATTGGGGACTAGTCCCAATGAGCAGTTCTTC. Residues: CASSLLGTSPNEQFF.

The genes are TRBV19 and TRBJ2-5, with a tentative D call TRBD2 (5 bases). The CDR3 sequence is 13 residues long. V was shortened by 6 bases and J by 5 bases, with 13 bases between the two germline ends. Germline values: CDR1 LNHDA, CDR2 SQIVND (reference sequence). The CDR3 protein is CASSQTRGETQYF. DNA for the CDR3: TGTGCCAGTAGCCAAACTAGAGGCGAGACCCAGTACTTC.

The chain recombines TRBV9 with TRBJ1-6; maybe TRBD1 (5 bases). The CDR3 extends over 15 amino acids. CDR1 and CDR2 (germline): SGDLS, YYNGEE. V lost 0 bases and J lost 5, with 9 bases in between. The CDR3 reads CASSVGRQNNSPLHF. The DNA for the CDR3 is TGTGCCAGCAGCGTAGGCAGACAGAATAATTCACCCCTCCACTTT.

This rearrangement joins TRBV3-1 (or the pseudogene TRBV3-2) to TRBJ2-1, with 8 nucleotides matching TRBD1. This CDR3 spans 15 amino acids. Germline loops: CDR1 LGHDT, CDR2 YNNKEL (reference sequence). V shed 4 bases and J 2 bases; nucleotides not matched to a gene: 4. As DNA, the CDR3 is TGTGCCAGCAGCCGGGGACAGGTTACCTACAATGAGCAGTTCTTC. It is translated as CASSRGQVTYNEQFF.

The chain has TRBV27 and TRBJ1-1; possibly TRBD1 for D (6 bases). Between the trimmed V and J ends, which lost 11 bases and 5 bases, there was a span of 18 bases. The CDR3 is 13 amino acids. Per the germline V gene, CDR1 is MNHEY and CDR2 is SMNVEV (reference sequence). CDR3 loop: CALYSRGWTEAFF. CDR3 nucleotides: TGTGCCCTATACAGCAGGGGTTGGACTGAAGCTTTCTTT.

This clone was counted only a few times. V usage is TRBV7-8 and J usage is TRBJ2-2, with TRBD2 matching 12 bases. The CDR3 extends over 15 amino acids. The trim removed 5 bases at V and 7 bases at J, leaving 5 bases unmatched. Germline CDR1 and CDR2: SGHVS and FQNEAQ. DNA for the CDR3: TGTGCCAGCAGCCCCCGGACTAGCGGGGTCGGGGAGCTGTTTTTT. It is translated as CASSPRTSGVGELFF.

V gene TRBV28 combines with J gene TRBJ1-2, with D perhaps matching TRBD1 (6 bases). Germline CDR1 is MDHEN and CDR2 is SYDVKM. V was pared by 4 bases and J by 6 bases, with 15 bases between. The CDR3 runs to 14 residues. In DNA form, the CDR3 reads TGTGCCAGCAGTTCAAACAGGGCCCAGGATGGCTACACCTTC. Its translation: CASSSNRAQDGYTF.

CDR3 DNA: TGTGCCACCCAGACAGGGGACTATGGCTACACCTTC. Protein product: CATQTGDYGYTF. This chain connects TRBV6-5 to TRBJ1-2; 8 bases map to TRBD1. The CDR3 has 12 amino acids. Germline V CDR1 and CDR2: MNHEY, SVGAGI. V shed 10 bases, J shed 3 bases, and the junction held 4 bases outside the gene matches.

The J gene is TRBJ2-7, the V gene TRBV6-2 or TRBV6-3; the D gene is possibly TRBD2 (7 bases). The germline V gene encodes CDR1 MNHEY and CDR2 SVGEGT. CDR3 length: 16 residues. The V end lost 0 bases, the J end lost 0 bases, and 12 bases lay between the germline ends. The CDR3 nucleotides are TGTGCCAGCAGTTACTCGGGGGGGGCCCGCTCCTACGAGCAGTACGTC. It encodes CASSYSGGARSYEQYV.

The V call is TRBV5-4, the J call TRBJ1-1, with D perhaps TRBD1 (5 bases). Per the germline V gene, CDR1 is SGHNT and CDR2 is YYREEE (reference sequence). The V gene lost 3 bases and the J gene lost 0 bases, with 12 bases spanning the gap. The CDR3 contains 15 residues. CDR3 sequence (DNA): TGTGCCAGCAGCTCAATGGGGGGTATGAACACTGAAGCTTTCTTT. Protein sequence: CASSSMGGMNTEAFF.

There are a few counts of this clone. CDR3 sequence reads: CASSQDPTTGANTGELFF. In DNA form, the CDR3 reads TGTGCCAGCAGCCAAGATCCCACGACAGGAGCGAACACCGGGGAGCTGTTTTTT. The V call is TRBV3-1 (or the pseudogene TRBV3-2), the J call TRBJ2-2, with TRBD1 as a possible D gene (6 bases). V shed 0 bases and J shed 0 bases, with 14 bases lying between them. Germline CDR1 reads LGHDT; CDR2 reads YNNKEL (reference sequence). This CDR3 spans 18 amino acids.

This clone has only one observation. This chain uses TRBV9 with TRBJ1-1; D may be TRBD1 (5 bases). V lost 1 base, J lost 5 bases, and 15 bases lay in between. Germline CDR1 and CDR2: SGDLS and YYNGEE. This CDR3 has 15 amino acids. The CDR3 DNA is TGTGCCAGCAGCGTAAGGGGAGGGGAGGGGACTGAAGCTTTCTTT. Its translation is CASSVRGGEGTEAFF.

The genes are TRBV23-1 and TRBJ2-5; TRBD2 matches 7 bases. TRBV23-1 is identified as an open reading frame with a role that is uncertain. The length of the CDR3 is 14 residues. V lost 2 bases and J lost 5; bases outside the gene matches: 5. The CDR3 region is CASSQGGGPETQYF. CDR3 DNA sequence: TGCGCCAGCAGTCAAGGGGGAGGGCCGGAGACCCAGTACTTC.